A selection of T cell receptor beta chains follows, all from one sample in a study of shared clonotypes between healthy human individuals. The table came from immunoSEQ multiplex PCR; TCRdb's copy has only in-frame clones and leaves some out. The sample has hundreds of thousands of clones; about 92% are singletons. Sequenced input: naive CD8+ T cells sorted from blood. The receptors shown here come from a young man in good health. The CDR3 runs from the conserved cysteine through the conserved F or W. The D gene is left open where the match is weak. Clone sizes are given selectively: once, few, many, or a class where the clone is expanded.

TRBV6-6	TRBD1	.	15	TRBJ2-5	TGTGCCAGCAGCCCCGGGACAGGGGCCTGGGAGACCCAGTACTTC	CASSPGTGAWETQYF
TRBV7-8	TRBD2	.	17	TRBJ2-5	TGTGCCAGCAGCCAAGGGACTAGCGGGTATGGGGAAGAGACCCAGTACTTC	CASSQGTSGYGEETQYF
TRBV29-1	.	once	14	TRBJ2-1	TGCAGCGTTGATTATGAGAGTTCTATAAACGAGCAGTTCTTC	CSVDYESSINEQFF
TRBV9	TRBD2	.	15	TRBJ2-7	TGTGCCAGCAGCGTAGGTTGGACTAGCGGCTACGAGCAGTACTTC	CASSVGWTSGYEQYF
TRBV5-4	.	.	14	TRBJ1-4	TGTGCCAGCAGCTCTGACGGAATAAATGAAAAACTGTTTTTT	CASSSDGINEKLFF
TRBV7-9	TRBD2	.	12	TRBJ2-2	TGTGCCAGCAGCATAGCGGGCGGGGAGCTGTTTTTT	CASSIAGGELFF
TRBV11-2	TRBD1	.	15	TRBJ2-5	TGTGCCAGCAGCTTCCGGGACAGGGTCCAAGAGACCCAGTACTTC	CASSFRDRVQETQYF
TRBV6-6	.	once	15	TRBJ1-2	TGTGCCAGCAGTTACGAGACAGGCGCTCGCTATGGCTACACCTTC	CASSYETGARYGYTF
TRBV20-1	.	.	10	TRBJ2-5	TGCAGTGCTAGACCGGGACTTCTGTACTTC	CSARPGLLYF
TRBV5-5	.	.	13	TRBJ2-7	TGTGCCAGCAGCTTGAAAGTAGGCTACGAGCAGTACTTC	CASSLKVGYEQYF
TRBV11-2	TRBD1	.	14	TRBJ2-7	TGTGCCAGCAGCTCTGGACAGGGGTTCTACGAGCAGTACTTC	CASSSGQGFYEQYF
TRBV2	TRBD1	.	15	TRBJ2-7	TGTGCCAGCAGGGATCTGCAGGGGGCCGTCTACGAGCAGTACTTC	CASRDLQGAVYEQYF
TRBV5-6	TRBD1	.	12	TRBJ1-1	TGTGCCAGCAGCTCCACAGGGGCTGAAGCTTTCTTT	CASSSTGAEAFF
TRBV9	.	.	13	TRBJ2-7	TGTGCCAGCAGCCCTAATTCCATGTACGAGCAGTACTTC	CASSPNSMYEQYF
TRBV7-9	TRBD2	.	15	TRBJ2-2	TGTGCCAGCAGGTCCCGGGACTACTTTAGCGGGGAGCTGTTTTTT	CASRSRDYFSGELFF
TRBV7-8	.	.	13	TRBJ2-5	TGTGCCAGCAGGGCGAGGCCCTCGGAGACCCAGTACTTC	CASRARPSETQYF
TRBV6-6	.	.	14	TRBJ2-7	TGTGCCAGCAGTTACCGGGGAGAAACCTACGAGCAGTACTTC	CASSYRGETYEQYF
TRBV6-1	TRBD2	once	15	TRBJ2-1	TGTGCCAGCAGTGAATCTCTAGCGGGCTACAATGAGCAGTTCTTC	CASSESLAGYNEQFF
TRBV5-6	.	.	14	TRBJ2-7	TGTGCCAGCAGTGTTTGGTCAGAGACCTACGAGCAGTACTTC	CASSVWSETYEQYF
TRBV15	.	.	12	TRBJ1-2	TGTGCCACCAGCAGGCCCGACGGGGGCTACACCTTC	CATSRPDGGYTF